This passage covers 30 T cell receptor beta chains from one sample sequenced in a study of cytomegalovirus exposure and HLA in healthy donors. Primers included in the PCR were 60 Vbeta and 13 Jbeta primers. Clones were read by immunoSEQ multiplex PCR, and TCRdb kept only the in-frame ones, dropping some. The table has about 93,000 clones, roughly 60% seen once. Material: PBMCs. Receptor source: a boy between 10 and 17 years old in good health and CMV-seropositive.

This chain connects TRBV30 to TRBJ2-5, with D perhaps matching TRBD2 (7 bases). Germline-derived CDR1 and CDR2 are GTSNPN and SVGIG (reference sequence). This CDR3 region has 13 residues. V was pared by 8 bases and J by 5 bases, with 18 bases between. CDR3 residues: CALSRGAEETQYF. CDR3 bases: TGTGCCCTTTCTCGGGGGGCCGAGGAGACCCAGTACTTC.

The gene calls are TRBV29-1 and TRBJ2-2; the D gene is possibly TRBD2 (5 bases). V was cut by 8 bases and J by 1 base, with 17 bases left in between. Germline V CDR1 and CDR2: SQVTM, ANQGSEA. CDR3 length equals 15 residues. The CDR3 nucleotides read TGCAGCTACAAAAGAGGGCAGGAGAACACCGGGGAGCTGTTTTTT. Protein product: CSYKRGQENTGELFF.

The chain links TRBV2 to TRBJ2-2; unclear D gene. V was cut by 5 bases and J by 1 base, with 8 bases left in between. This CDR3 comprises 14 residues. The germline V gene has CDR1 SNHLY and CDR2 FYNNEI. In DNA, the CDR3 is TGTGCCAGCAGTCAAATGTGGAACACCGGGGAGCTGTTTTTT. It encodes CASSQMWNTGELFF.

V is TRBV5-1 and J is TRBJ2-7; D possibly corresponds to TRBD1 (5 bases). This CDR3 is built from 14 residues. Deletions cut 4 bases from V and 0 bases from J, with 11 bases between. CDR1 is SGHRS and CDR2 is YFSETQ in the germline V gene. The CDR3 sequence: CASSKDRNSYEQYF. The CDR3 DNA reads TGCGCCAGCAGCAAAGACAGAAACTCCTACGAGCAGTACTTC.

The chain carries TRBV15 and TRBJ1-1; no firm D call. The CDR3 consists of 15 residues. Germline CDR1 is LNHNV and CDR2 is YYDKDF (reference sequence). Trimming left V 0 bases short and J 5 bases short, with 13 bases between. Here the CDR3 DNA reads TGTGCCACCAGCAGAGATGGTCGGGTACGGACTGAAGCTTTCTTT. It translates to CATSRDGRVRTEAFF.

The chain carries TRBV6-5 and TRBJ1-4, with D tentatively TRBD1 (6 bases). This CDR3 has 13 residues. V lost 8 bases to trimming and J lost 7 bases, with 14 bases between them. CDR1 MNHEY and CDR2 SVGAGI come from the germline V gene. CDR3 region: CASGSRGSEKLFF. The DNA for the CDR3 is TGTGCCAGCGGCTCGAGGGGGAGTGAAAAACTGTTTTTT.

The V gene is TRBV25-1, the J gene TRBJ1-1; the D is unclear. The CDR3 sequence is 10 residues long. V lost 4 bases, J lost 9 bases, and 6 bases lay in between. CDR1 and CDR2 from the germline V gene are MGHDK and SYGVNS. CDR3 coding DNA: TGTGCCAGCAGTGCCAGTAAAGCTTTCTTT. This encodes CASSASKAFF.

The chain uses TRBV10-1 and TRBJ2-5, with D possibly TRBD1 on 7 matching bases. This CDR3 is built from 12 residues. Trimming removed 9 bases from V and 3 bases from J, with 11 bases in between. Per germline, CDR1 WNHNN and CDR2 SYGVQD (reference sequence). The CDR3 loop reads CARAGGKETQYF. The CDR3 DNA follows: TGCGCCAGGGCAGGGGGGAAAGAGACCCAGTACTTC.

This chain links TRBV19 with TRBJ2-2; the match to TRBD1 covers 8 bases. The CDR3 spans 14 residues. With V trimmed by 8 bases and J by 4 bases, 6 bases remained unmatched. CDR1 and CDR2 from the germline V gene are LNHDA and SQIVND (reference sequence). CDR3 amino acids: CASVSTGGTGELFF. The CDR3 DNA reads as TGTGCCAGTGTCTCAACAGGGGGCACCGGGGAGCTGTTTTTT. Looking up the rest from reference TRBV19 and TRBJ2-2 gives the full variable domain: DGGITQSPKYLFRKEGQNVTLSCEQNLNHDAMYWYRQDPGQGLRLIYYSQIVNDFQKGDIAEGYSVSREKKESFPLTVTSAQKNPTAFYLCASVSTGGTGELFFGEGSRLTVL.

This clone was seen only a few times. The V and J genes are TRBV6-5 and TRBJ2-5; 7 bases are shared with TRBD2. The germline V gene has CDR1 MNHEY and CDR2 SVGAGI. The CDR3 length is 13 residues. Trimming took 11 bases from V and 4 from J; bases not matched to a gene: 10. DNA of the CDR3: TGTGCCGCTTCCCGGGAGGATGGAGAGACCCAGTACTTC. Encoded protein: CAASREDGETQYF.

The chain uses TRBV27 and TRBJ2-1; 12 nucleotides line up with TRBD2. With V trimmed by 6 bases and J by 15 bases, 3 bases remained unmatched. CDR1 and CDR2 from the germline V gene are MNHEY and SMNVEV (reference sequence). The CDR3 length is 11 residues. CDR3 in amino acids: CASRLAGGLFF. The CDR3 DNA follows: TGTGCCAGCAGGCTAGCGGGAGGGCTGTTCTTC.

This clone showed up just once. The chain combines TRBV6-4 with TRBJ1-1; possible D gene TRBD1, 5 bases. V dropped 2 bases and J dropped 9 bases, with 13 bases sitting between them. Germline lookup yields CDR1 MRHNA and CDR2 SNTAGT. This CDR3 region has 13 residues. DNA for the CDR3: TGTGCCAGCAGTGACAGGGGCGCGGGGCAAGCTTTCTTT. Its protein is CASSDRGAGQAFF.

J is TRBJ2-3 and V is TRBV7-3, with 7 bases that match TRBD2. Germline assignment: CDR1 SGHTA and CDR2 FQGTGA. The CDR3 loop spans 16 amino acids. The V segment lost 2 bases and the J segment 2 bases; nucleotides outside the gene matches: 7. CDR3 loop: CASSLGGDGNTDTQYF. CDR3 DNA sequence: TGTGCCAGCAGCTTAGGGGGGGACGGAAACACAGATACGCAGTATTTT.

V gene TRBV5-4 combines with J gene TRBJ2-5, with TRBD2 identical over 9 bases. V dropped 0 bases and J dropped 3; count of bases not matched to a gene: 3. This CDR3 spans 15 amino acids. Germline lookup yields CDR1 SGHNT and CDR2 YYREEE (reference sequence). The CDR3 is CASSLGGGAKETQYF. CDR3 sequence (DNA): TGTGCCAGCAGCTTGGGCGGGGGGGCCAAAGAGACCCAGTACTTC.

The chain couples TRBV29-1 to TRBJ2-7; maybe TRBD2 (6 bases). Trimming removed 4 bases at V and 6 bases at J, with 10 bases between. This CDR3 is 11 amino acids long. CDR1 and CDR2 (germline): SQVTM, ANQGSEA. The CDR3 sequence: CSVVEGGEQYF. The CDR3 DNA reads as TGCAGCGTTGTGGAGGGAGGCGAGCAGTACTTC.

This sequence joins TRBV7-9 and TRBJ2-5, with D possibly being TRBD1 (6 bases). The CDR3 has 17 amino acids. V was shortened by 1 base and J by 5 bases, with 20 bases between the two germline ends. Germline values: CDR1 SEHNR, CDR2 FQNEAQ (reference sequence). As DNA, the CDR3 is TGTGCCAGCAGCTTAGGTGGGGGCGCCAGGACTGGGGAGACCCAGTACTTC. Residues: CASSLGGGARTGETQYF. The variable domain in full, with the rest retrieved from reference TRBV7-9 and TRBJ2-5, is DTGVSQNPRHKITKRGQNVTFRCDPISEHNRLYWYRQTLGQGPEFLTYFQNEAQLEKSRLLSDRFSAERPKGSFSTLEIQRTEQGDSAMYLCASSLGGGARTGETQYFGPGTRLLVL.

The V and J genes are TRBV30 and TRBJ1-1; no firm D call. V lost 2 bases to trimming and J lost 1 base, with 8 bases between them. The V gene's germline CDR1 is GTSNPN and CDR2 SVGIG (reference sequence). The CDR3 contains 13 residues. CDR3 in DNA: TGTGCCTGGAGTTGGCACGCGAACACTGAAGCTTTCTTT. It specifies CAWSWHANTEAFF.

This clone appeared once. The rearrangement links TRBV29-1 to TRBJ2-2; 12 bases map to TRBD1. The CDR3 is 16 residues long. The V segment lost 4 bases and the J segment 6 bases; nucleotides outside the gene matches: 9. Germline-derived CDR1 and CDR2 are SQVTM and ANQGSEA. Here the CDR3 DNA reads TGCAGCGTTGGGGGGGGACAGGGGGCTTGCTCCGGGGAGCTGTTTTTT. Protein product: CSVGGGQGACSGELFF.

This clone was counted a few times. The chain links TRBV27 to TRBJ1-1; 9 bases align to TRBD1. Germline CDR1 and CDR2: MNHEY and SMNVEV (reference sequence). CDR3 length: 15 amino acids. Germline trimming cut 5 bases from V and 6 bases from J; bases unmatched to any gene: 10. DNA for the CDR3: TGTGCCAGCAGTCCGTACAGGGGGCGAATCTCTGAAGCTTTCTTT. Its protein product is CASSPYRGRISEAFF.

The rearrangement links TRBV5-4 to TRBJ1-4; D may be TRBD1 (6 bases). Trimming cost V 0 bases and J 12 bases, with 12 bases left between them. The CDR3 contains 13 residues. Germline V gene lookup returns CDR1 SGHNT and CDR2 YYREEE (reference sequence). The CDR3 DNA reads as TGTGCCAGCAGCTTGGGACAGGAAGGGGAACTGTTTTTT. It translates to CASSLGQEGELFF. Looking up the rest from reference TRBV5-4 and TRBJ1-4 gives the full variable domain: ETGVTQSPTHLIKTRGQQVTLRCSSQSGHNTVSWYQQALGQGPQFIFQYYREEENGRGNFPPRFSGLQFPNYSSELNVNALELDDSALYLCASSLGQEGELFFGSGTQLSVL.

This clone was found a few times. The chain couples TRBV9 to TRBJ1-4; 9 positions agree with TRBD1. This CDR3 contains 15 residues. Germline lookup yields CDR1 SGDLS and CDR2 YYNGEE. The V and J ends lost 1 base and 5 bases, in that order; junction bases with no gene match: 3. CDR3 loop: CASSVLTGGNEKLFF. CDR3 in DNA: TGTGCCAGCAGCGTATTGACAGGGGGAAATGAAAAACTGTTTTTT.

The chain employs TRBV30 and TRBJ2-7; 7 nucleotides align to TRBD1. J gave up 4 bases and V 2 bases, and 2 bases lay outside the gene matches. The V gene's germline CDR1 is GTSNPN and CDR2 SVGIG (reference sequence). CDR3 size: 12 residues. CDR3 sequence: CAWSKQGYEQYF. Written as DNA, the CDR3 is TGTGCCTGGAGTAAACAGGGGTACGAGCAGTACTTC.

The chain couples TRBV19 to TRBJ2-1, with no clear D. Germline V gives CDR1 LNHDA, CDR2 SQIVND (reference sequence). The CDR3 runs 12 residues. V lost 3 bases, J lost 15 bases, and 15 bases lay in between. In DNA, the CDR3 is TGTGCCAGTAGTATCGGGTCCGATTTGCGGTTCTTC. The encoded protein is CASSIGSDLRFF.

The count of this clone is one. The genes are TRBV6-1 and TRBJ1-1; tentatively, D is TRBD1 (5 bases). The CDR3 length is 15 residues. Germline loops: CDR1 MNHNS, CDR2 SASEGT. V gave up 1 base and J gave up 2 bases, with 11 bases separating them. As DNA, the CDR3 is TGTGCCAGCAGTGAAGGGGTTAGGGGCAACACTGAAGCTTTCTTT. This encodes CASSEGVRGNTEAFF.

The chain combines TRBV7-9 with TRBJ2-7; D is ambiguous. The germline gives CDR1 SEHNR, CDR2 FQNEAQ (reference sequence). V was shortened by 4 bases and J by 5 bases, with 12 bases between the two germline ends. The CDR3 has 13 amino acids. The CDR3 sequence: CASSSVDRDEQYF. CDR3 DNA: TGTGCCAGCAGCTCTGTCGACCGGGACGAGCAGTACTTC.

The chain joins TRBV5-1 to TRBJ2-3; a possible D gene is TRBD1 (6 bases). V lost 1 base, J lost 0 bases, and 15 bases lay in between. CDR1 is SGHRS and CDR2 is YFSETQ in the germline V gene. The CDR3 extends over 17 amino acids. CDR3 in amino acids: CASSLSQTGASTDTQYF. Here the CDR3 DNA reads TGCGCCAGCAGCTTGTCCCAGACAGGAGCTAGCACAGATACGCAGTATTTT.

The chain links TRBV6-6 to TRBJ1-5, with D perhaps TRBD1 (5 bases). V lost 7 bases and J lost 4, with 14 bases in between. The CDR3 consists of 14 residues. In germline, CDR1 is MNHNY, CDR2 SVGAGI (reference sequence). Here the CDR3 reads CASMTDSKNQPQHF. CDR3 coding DNA: TGTGCCAGCATGACAGACAGCAAGAATCAGCCCCAGCATTTT.

This clone has just a few counts. This rearrangement joins TRBV19 to TRBJ1-2; no definite D call. Germline CDR1 and CDR2: LNHDA and SQIVND (reference sequence). V was cut by 4 bases and J by 9 bases, with 12 bases left in between. The CDR3 totals 12 residues. The chain's CDR3 is CASSTSRYRYTF. The DNA for the CDR3 is TGTGCCAGTAGTACGTCCCGTTATCGCTACACCTTC.

This clone showed up just a few times. The gene calls are TRBV6-1 and TRBJ1-2; 9 positions match TRBD1. V shed 8 bases and J 2 bases; nucleotides not matched to a gene: 6. This CDR3 has 14 amino acids. Per germline, CDR1 MNHNS and CDR2 SASEGT. The CDR3 loop reads CASLTGTGNYGYTF. CDR3 nucleotides: TGTGCCAGCTTAACCGGGACAGGGAACTATGGCTACACCTTC.

This sequence joins TRBV14 and TRBJ2-7, with 11 bases that match TRBD2. Germline CDR1 is SGHDN and CDR2 is FVKESK. V shed 3 bases and J 3 bases; nucleotides not matched to a gene: 7. This CDR3 spans 16 amino acids. CDR3 loop: CASSHHGTSGNYEQYF. CDR3 DNA sequence: TGTGCCAGCAGCCACCACGGGACTAGCGGAAACTACGAGCAGTACTTC.